This T cell receptor (beta chain) was obtained from a study of blood T cells in healthy people across ages. A second PCR of roughly 7 to 11 cycles used a sample-barcoded 5' primer and a J-beta primer mix. MiXCR, run by TCRdb on the 5' RACE reads, gives a single entry per CDR3 protein. The table shows a few hundred thousand distinct CDR3 sequences, with about 25% occurring only once. CDR3 length equals 14 residues. The germline V gene encodes CDR1 DFQATT and CDR2 SNEGSKA (reference sequence). V was pared by 2 bases and J by 9 bases, with 7 bases of the junction left unmatched. Sequencing input: blood. This receptor was obtained from a woman in her sixties or seventies in good health. The chain combines TRBV20-1 with TRBJ2-1; 10 nucleotides align to TRBD1. The CDR3: CSARIGTGAAEQFF. In DNA, the CDR3 is TGCAGTGCTAGAATAGGGACAGGGGCCGCTGAGCAGTTCTTC.